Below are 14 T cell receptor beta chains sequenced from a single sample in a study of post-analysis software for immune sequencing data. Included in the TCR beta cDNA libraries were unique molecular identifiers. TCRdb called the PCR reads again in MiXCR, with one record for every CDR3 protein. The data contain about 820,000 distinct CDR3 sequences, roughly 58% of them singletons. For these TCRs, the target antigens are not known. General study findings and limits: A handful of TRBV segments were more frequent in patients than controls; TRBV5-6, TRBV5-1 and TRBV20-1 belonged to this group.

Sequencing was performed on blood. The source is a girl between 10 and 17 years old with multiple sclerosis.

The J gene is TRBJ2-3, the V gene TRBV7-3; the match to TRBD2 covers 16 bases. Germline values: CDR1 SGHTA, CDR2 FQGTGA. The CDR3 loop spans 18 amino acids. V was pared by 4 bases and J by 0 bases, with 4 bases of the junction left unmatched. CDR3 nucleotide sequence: TGTGCCAGCAGCTCCGGGACTAGCGGGGGGGATAGCACAGATACGCAGTATTTT. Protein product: CASSSGTSGGDSTDTQYF. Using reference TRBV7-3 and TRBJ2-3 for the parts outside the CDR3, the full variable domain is GAGVSQTPSNKVTEKGKYVELRCDPISGHTALYWYRQSLGQGPEFLIYFQGTGAADDSGLPNDRFFAVRPEGSVSTLKIQRTERGDSAVYLCASSSGTSGGDSTDTQYFGPGTRLTVL.

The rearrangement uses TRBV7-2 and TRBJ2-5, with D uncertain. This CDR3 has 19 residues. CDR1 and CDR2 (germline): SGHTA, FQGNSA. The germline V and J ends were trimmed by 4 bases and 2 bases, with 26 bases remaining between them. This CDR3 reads CASSSYLRRQVGKQETQYF. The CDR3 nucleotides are TGTGCCAGCAGCTCATATCTCCGGCGGCAGGTGGGGAAGCAAGAGACCCAGTACTTC.

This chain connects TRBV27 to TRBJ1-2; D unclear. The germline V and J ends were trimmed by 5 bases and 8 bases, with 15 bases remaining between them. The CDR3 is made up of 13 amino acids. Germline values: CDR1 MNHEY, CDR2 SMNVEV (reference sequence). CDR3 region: CASSPAGRWGYTF. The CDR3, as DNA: TGTGCCAGCAGTCCCGCCGGAAGATGGGGCTACACCTTC.

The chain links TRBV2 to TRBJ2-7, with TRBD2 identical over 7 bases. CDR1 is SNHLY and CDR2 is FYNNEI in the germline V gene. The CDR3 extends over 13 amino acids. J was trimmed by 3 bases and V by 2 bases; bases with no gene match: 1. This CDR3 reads CASSEQRGYEQYF. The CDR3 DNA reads TGTGCCAGCAGTGAACAGCGGGGCTACGAGCAGTACTTC.

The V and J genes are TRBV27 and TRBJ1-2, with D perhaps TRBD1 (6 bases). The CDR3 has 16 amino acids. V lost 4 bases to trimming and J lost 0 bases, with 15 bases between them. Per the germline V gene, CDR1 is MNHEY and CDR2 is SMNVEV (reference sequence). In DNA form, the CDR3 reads TGTGCCAGCAGTTCCTTGGGGGCCGTTACTAACTATGGCTACACCTTC. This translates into CASSSLGAVTNYGYTF.

The CDR3 DNA reads TGCAGTGCGCCCTTTCGTACAGGGGCGGGGGAGCAGTACTTC. It is translated as CSAPFRTGAGEQYF. The V gene is TRBV20-1, the J gene TRBJ2-7, with D possibly matching TRBD1 (7 bases). The germline gives CDR1 DFQATT, CDR2 SNEGSKA (reference sequence). The CDR3 runs 14 residues. The V end was cut by 6 bases, the J end by 7 bases, with 22 bases between.

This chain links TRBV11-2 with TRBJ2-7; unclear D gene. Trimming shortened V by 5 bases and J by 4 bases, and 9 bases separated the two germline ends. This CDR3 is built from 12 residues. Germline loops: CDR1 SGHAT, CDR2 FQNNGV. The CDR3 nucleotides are TGTGCCAGCAGCCTACACCAGTACGAGCAGTACTTC. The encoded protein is CASSLHQYEQYF.

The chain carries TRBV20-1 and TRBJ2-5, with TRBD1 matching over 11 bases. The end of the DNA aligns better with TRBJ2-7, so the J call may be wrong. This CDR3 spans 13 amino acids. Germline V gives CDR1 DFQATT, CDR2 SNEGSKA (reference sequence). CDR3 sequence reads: CSAGGQGEYEQYF. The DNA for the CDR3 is TGCAGTGCTGGGGGACAGGGGGAATACGAGCAGTACTTC.

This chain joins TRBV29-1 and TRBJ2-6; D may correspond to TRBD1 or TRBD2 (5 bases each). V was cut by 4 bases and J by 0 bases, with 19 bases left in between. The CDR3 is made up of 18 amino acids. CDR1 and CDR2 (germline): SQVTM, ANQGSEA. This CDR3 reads CSVGGSAGKSSGANVLTF. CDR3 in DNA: TGCAGCGTTGGGGGGTCGGCAGGGAAGAGCTCTGGGGCCAACGTCCTGACTTTC.

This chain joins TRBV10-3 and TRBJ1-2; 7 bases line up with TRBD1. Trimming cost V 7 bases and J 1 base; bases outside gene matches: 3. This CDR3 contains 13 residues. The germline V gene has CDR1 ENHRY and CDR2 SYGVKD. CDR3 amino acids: CAITGGNNYGYTF. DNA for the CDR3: TGTGCCATCACAGGGGGAAATAACTATGGCTACACCTTC.

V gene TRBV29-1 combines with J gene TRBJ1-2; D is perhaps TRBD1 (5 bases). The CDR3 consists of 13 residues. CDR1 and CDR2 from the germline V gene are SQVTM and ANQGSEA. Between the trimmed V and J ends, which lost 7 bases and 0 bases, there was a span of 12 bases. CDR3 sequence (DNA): TGCAGCGCACGACAGAGAGCTAACTATGGCTACACCTTC. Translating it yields CSARQRANYGYTF. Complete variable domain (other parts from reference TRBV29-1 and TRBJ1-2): SAVISQKPSRDICQRGTSLTIQCQVDSQVTMMFWYRQQPGQSLTLIATANQGSEATYESGFVIDKFPISRPNLTFSTLTVSNMSPEDSSIYLCSARQRANYGYTFGSGTRLTVV.

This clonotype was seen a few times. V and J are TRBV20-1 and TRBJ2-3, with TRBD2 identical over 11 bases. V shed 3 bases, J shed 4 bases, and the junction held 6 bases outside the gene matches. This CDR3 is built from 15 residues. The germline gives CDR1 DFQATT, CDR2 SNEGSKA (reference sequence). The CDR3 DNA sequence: TGCAGTGCTAGGGTACTAGCGGGAGAGGCAGATACGCAGTATTTT. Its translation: CSARVLAGEADTQYF.

The CDR3 region has the DNA TGTGCCAGCAGCTCCCTTCGGGGGAGGGGTGGCGGTGAGACCCAGTACTTC. Its translation: CASSSLRGRGGGETQYF. The chain has TRBV7-8 and TRBJ2-5; 7 positions agree with TRBD2. This CDR3 comprises 17 residues. Germline trimming cut 4 bases from V and 5 bases from J; bases unmatched to any gene: 16. Germline CDR1 is SGHVS and CDR2 is FQNEAQ. Full variable domain (outside the CDR3, taken from reference TRBV7-8 and TRBJ2-5): GAGVSQSPRYKVAKRGQDVALRCDPISGHVSLFWYQQALGQGPEFLTYFQNEAQLDKSGLPSDRFFAERPEGSVSTLKIQRTQQEDSAVYLCASSSLRGRGGGETQYFGPGTRLLVL.

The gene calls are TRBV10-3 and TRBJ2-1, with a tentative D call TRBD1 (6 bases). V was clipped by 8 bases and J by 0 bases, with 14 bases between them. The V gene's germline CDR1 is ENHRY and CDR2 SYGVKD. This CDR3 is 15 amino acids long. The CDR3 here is CAIGSNRVSYNEQFF. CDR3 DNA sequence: TGTGCCATCGGGAGCAACAGGGTCTCCTACAATGAGCAGTTCTTC.